This entry describes one TCR beta chain. This entry belongs to a study of T cell repertoires in cytomegalovirus infection. The germline CDR1 and CDR2 sequences are SNHLY and FYNNEI. The V and J ends lost 3 bases and 5 bases respectively, with 10 bases between them. The CDR3 is made up of 13 amino acids. TCRdb called the reads again in MiXCR, with one record for every CDR3 protein. The data contain under 300,000 distinct CDR3 sequences, about 12% of them singletons. The rearrangement links TRBV2 to TRBJ2-5, with D possibly TRBD2 on 6 matching bases. The sequence was obtained from a human donor in good health (CMV status not recorded). Some clones in this sample may be carry-over from other donors' samples. Sequencing was performed on PBMCs. The CDR3 is CASSEETSETQYF. DNA for the CDR3: TGTGCCAGCAGTGAGGAGACTAGTGAGACCCAGTACTTC.